A selection of T cell receptor beta chains follows, all from one sample in a study of T cells of healthy individuals. One entry per CDR3 protein, called by TCRdb with MiXCR from the 5' RACE reads. The sample includes about 63,000 distinct CDR3 sequences, around 15% of them seen just once. The source is a human donor in good health. CDR3s include the opening cysteine and the closing phenylalanine or tryptophan. A D gene is named only where the DNA matches it firmly. A row's size may be missing; if present it is once, few, many or a size class.

NA	TRBV18	TRBJ2-3	many	TGTGCCAGCTCACGCGGACAGAACACAGATACGCAGTATTTT	CASSRGQNTDTQYF
NA	TRBV20-1	TRBJ2-1	NA	TGCAGTGCTAGTCGAGCGGATCCATACAATGAGCAGTTCTTC	CSASRADPYNEQFF
TRBD2	TRBV7-9	TRBJ2-3	NA	TGTGCCAGCAGCAGGGCGGGAGAGGGGACAGATACGCAGTATTTT	CASSRAGEGTDTQYF
NA	TRBV30	TRBJ1-6	few	TGTGCCTGGAAAAATCTGCGAAATTCACCCCTCCACTTT	CAWKNLRNSPLHF
NA	TRBV19	TRBJ2-1	few	TGTGCCAGTAGAAGGGGTTCCGAAGCCTCCTACAATGAGCAGTTCTTC	CASRRGSEASYNEQFF
TRBD1	TRBV6-5	TRBJ2-7	NA	TGTGCCACCCGTTTAAGGGACAGGGCCCACGAGCAGTACTTC	CATRLRDRAHEQYF
NA	TRBV29-1	TRBJ1-2	NA	TGCAGTGATATAATCAGGGGATCCGCTAACTATGGCTACACCTTC	CSDIIRGSANYGYTF
NA	TRBV4-2	TRBJ2-3	few	TGTGCCAGCAGCCACATCGACCGTACGCAGTATTTT	CASSHIDRTQYF
NA	TRBV6-5	TRBJ2-3	many	TGTGCCAGCAGTTACGGTGACACAGATACGCAGTATTTT	CASSYGDTDTQYF
NA	TRBV11-1	TRBJ2-7	NA	TGTGCCAGCAGCGTAGGCTCTGGGGCCTACGAGCAGTACTTC	CASSVGSGAYEQYF
NA	TRBV6-5	TRBJ1-1	NA	TGTGCCAGCAGACCCGGGACACCTCTCATGAACACTGAAGCTTTCTTT	CASRPGTPLMNTEAFF
TRBD2	TRBV6-1	TRBJ2-2	many	TGTGCCAGCAGGGAGCGGGGGGTAACCGGGGAGCTGTTTTTT	CASRERGVTGELFF
NA	TRBV5-1	TRBJ2-3	few	TGCGCCAGCAGCTTGGGAGGGAGAAGCGCAGATACGCAGTATTTT	CASSLGGRSADTQYF
TRBD2	TRBV5-1	TRBJ2-3	few	TGCGCCAGCAGCGGAGGGACTAGCGTAGACACAGATACGCAGTATTTT	CASSGGTSVDTDTQYF
NA	TRBV20-1	TRBJ1-6	few	TGCAGTGCTAGAGAGGAAGGGAATTCACCCCTCCACTTT	CSAREEGNSPLHF
TRBD1	TRBV20-1	TRBJ1-5	NA	TGCAGTGCTATGGGCCGACAGGGGGCGAATCGCAATCAGCCCCAGCATTTT	CSAMGRQGANRNQPQHF
NA	TRBV7-2	TRBJ2-3	NA	TGTGCCAGCAGCTTGGGGCAGGGCGGGGATACGCAGTATTTT	CASSLGQGGDTQYF